The clone carrying this TCR beta chain was counted many times. This sample's TCRbeta library carried unique molecular identifier barcodes. TCRdb passed the PCR reads through MiXCR, listing each CDR3 protein once. The sample holds a few hundred thousand distinct CDR3 sequences, approximately 10% seen once. The data derive from a study of T-cell reconstitution after alpha-beta-depleted transplantation in children. V was clipped by 5 bases and J by 1 base; unmatched bases: 7. CDR1 and CDR2 from the germline V gene are SGHTA and FQGNSA. CDR3 length equals 15 residues. Sequencing used PBMCs from the stem cell graft donor, obtained from the stem cell graft. This rearrangement joins TRBV7-2 to TRBJ2-5, with TRBD1 matching over 7 bases. This sequence originates from a human donor who donated a stem cell graft to a child with acute myeloid leukemia. CDR3 nucleotide sequence: TGTGCCAGCAGCCAACGACAGGGCTTCCAAGAGACCCAGTACTTC. It encodes CASSQRQGFQETQYF.